This entry is about one T cell receptor beta chain. Other DNA sequences of this sample code for an identical CDR3. Primers included in the PCR were 60 Vbeta and 13 Jbeta primers. The table came from immunoSEQ multiplex PCR; TCRdb's copy has only in-frame clones and leaves some out. Of 150,000 to 200,000 clones in the sample, roughly 79% were seen once. This entry belongs to a study of cytomegalovirus exposure and HLA in healthy donors. V was clipped by 1 base and J by 4 bases, with 8 bases between them. Germline loops: CDR1 SGHRS, CDR2 YFSETQ. The CDR3 has 13 residues. Source material: PBMCs. This clonotype was sampled from a woman between 25 and 40 years old in good health and CMV-seropositive. This chain links TRBV5-1 with TRBJ2-5; D is possibly TRBD1 (5 bases). CDR3 sequence: CASSLQGGETQYF. CDR3 nucleotides: TGCGCCAGCAGCTTGCAGGGTGGAGAGACCCAGTACTTC.